The next 25 T cell receptor beta chains were all read from a single sample in a study of shared clonotypes between healthy human individuals. Terminally differentiated effector memory CD45RA+ cells were excluded from the naive CD8 cells, which were CD45RO-negative and positively selected for CCR7. Measured with immunoSEQ multiplex PCR; TCRdb has only the in-frame clones, and not every one. The repertoire consists of around 2.1 million clones, with about 92% occurring once and the leading ten covering more than 1.5%. Sequencing was carried out using naive CD8+ T cells from PBMCs. Receptor source: a man younger than 30 in good health. Some clones in this sample may be carry-over from other donors' samples.

V is TRBV10-3 and J is TRBJ2-7; 8 bases are shared with TRBD1. The junction had 14 bases not matched to a gene; V was cut back by 10 bases and J by 6 bases. Germline values: CDR1 ENHRY, CDR2 SYGVKD. This CDR3 region has 14 residues. The CDR3 loop reads CASGEDRGWVEQYF. For the CDR3, the DNA is TGTGCCAGCGGGGAAGACAGGGGCTGGGTCGAGCAGTACTTC.

The chain carries TRBV9 and TRBJ2-5; D perhaps matches TRBD2 (6 bases). CDR3 length: 14 amino acids. V was clipped by 3 bases and J by 1 base, with 10 bases between them. Germline V gene data show CDR1 as SGDLS and CDR2 as YYNGEE. The CDR3 nucleotides read TGTGCCAGCAGCGGGCGCGGGGCCCAAGAGACCCAGTACTTC. This sequence encodes CASSGRGAQETQYF.

The chain uses TRBV27 and TRBJ2-6; TRBD2 is a possible D gene (6 bases). V dropped 9 bases and J dropped 4 bases, with 7 bases sitting between them. The CDR3 covers 12 residues. CDR1 and CDR2 (germline): MNHEY, SMNVEV (reference sequence). CDR3 in DNA: TGTGCCAGTCGGGGGGGGGCCAACGTCCTGACTTTC. Translating gives CASRGGANVLTF.

The V and J genes are TRBV7-6 and TRBJ1-1; 7 bases agree with TRBD1. The CDR3 is made up of 18 amino acids. With 2 bases clipped from V and 1 base from J, the junction kept 13 bases outside the gene matches. Looked up from germline, CDR1 is SGHVS and CDR2 is FNYEAQ. The CDR3 DNA is TGTGCCAGCAGCTTAATAGGTGTAGGAGGGGGCACGAACACTGAAGCTTTCTTT. Protein product: CASSLIGVGGGTNTEAFF.

The J gene is TRBJ2-3, the V gene TRBV18, with D possibly TRBD2 on 5 matching bases. Germline-derived CDR1 and CDR2 are KGHSH and LQKENI. This CDR3 is built from 15 residues. V was cut by 8 bases and J by 2 bases, with 17 bases left in between. This chain's CDR3 is CASEKGEAHTDTQYF. The CDR3 region has the DNA TGTGCCAGCGAAAAGGGAGAGGCCCACACAGATACGCAGTATTTT. Full variable domain (missing parts from reference TRBV18 and TRBJ2-3): NAGVMQNPRHLVRRRGQEARLRCSPMKGHSHVYWYRQLPEEGLKFMVYLQKENIIDESGMPKERFSAEFPKEGPSILRIQQVVRGDSAAYFCASEKGEAHTDTQYFGPGTRLTVL.

The chain links TRBV6-5 to TRBJ2-7; TRBD2 agrees at 7 bases. With V trimmed by 6 bases and J by 5 bases, 7 bases remained unmatched. CDR3 length: 13 residues. Germline CDR1 MNHEY, CDR2 SVGAGI. DNA for the CDR3: TGTGCCAGCAGCCCCGGACTAGTTCACGAGCAGTACTTC. It yields the protein CASSPGLVHEQYF.

To note about this clone: Other DNA sequences of this sample code for an identical CDR3. V is TRBV5-1 and J is TRBJ2-7, with D uncertain. In germline, CDR1 is SGHRS, CDR2 YFSETQ. Trimming removed 3 bases from V and 6 bases from J, with 10 bases in between. The CDR3 has 12 amino acids. The chain's CDR3 is CASSSRGGEQYF. DNA of the CDR3: TGCGCCAGCAGCTCCCGAGGTGGCGAGCAGTACTTC.

The chain has TRBV10-3 and TRBJ2-1; weak D call: TRBD1 (6 bases). Germline-derived CDR1 and CDR2 are ENHRY and SYGVKD. CDR3 length: 15 residues. Deletions cut 4 bases from V and 4 bases from J, with 14 bases between. CDR3 in amino acids: CAISVLGGSYNEQFF. The DNA for the CDR3 is TGTGCCATCAGTGTTCTAGGGGGATCTTACAATGAGCAGTTCTTC.

This chain uses TRBV29-1 with TRBJ1-2; D is unclear. V dropped 6 bases and J dropped 7 bases, with 18 bases sitting between them. Germline lookup yields CDR1 SQVTM and CDR2 ANQGSEA. The CDR3 spans 13 residues. The CDR3 DNA is TGCAGCGTATTAGAACAGAAGATTGGTGGCTACACCTTC. Encoded protein: CSVLEQKIGGYTF.

This clone occurred once. The CDR3 sequence: CASSLLTGSSYNEQFF. CDR3 sequence (DNA): TGTGCCAGCAGTTTGTTGACAGGGAGCTCCTACAATGAGCAGTTCTTC. The rearrangement uses TRBV28 and TRBJ2-1; 7 bases are a match to TRBD1. Losses at the gene ends were 3 bases for V and 0 bases for J; bases not matched to a gene: 5. Per germline, CDR1 MDHEN and CDR2 SYDVKM. This CDR3 comprises 16 residues.

This chain joins TRBV7-7 and TRBJ2-3; 9 bases agree with TRBD1. Germline lookup yields CDR1 SSHAT and CDR2 FNYEAQ (reference sequence). The CDR3 length is 15 residues. The J segment lost 3 bases and the V segment lost 5 bases, leaving 6 bases of the junction unmatched. The CDR3 DNA is TGTGCCAGCAGCGCCGAGGGACAGGGAACAGATACGCAGTATTTT. Protein: CASSAEGQGTDTQYF.

The chain recombines TRBV30 with TRBJ2-5; D remains ambiguous. The DNA end is more similar to TRBJ2-7, so the J call may be wrong. This CDR3 spans 12 amino acids. Germline V gene lookup returns CDR1 GTSNPN and CDR2 SVGIG (reference sequence). The CDR3 loop reads CAWSGPRREQYF. As DNA, the CDR3 is TGTGCCTGGAGTGGCCCTAGACGCGAGCAGTACTTC.

This clone was picked up one time. V and J are TRBV10-3 and TRBJ2-7; no reliable D call. From germline, CDR1 is ENHRY and CDR2 SYGVKD. CDR3 length equals 12 residues. V was trimmed by 9 bases and J by 3 bases, leaving 12 bases between them. The CDR3 loop is CAIGTVSYEQYF. In DNA form, the CDR3 reads TGTGCCATTGGTACAGTGAGCTACGAGCAGTACTTC.

The chain links TRBV7-3 to TRBJ2-1, with 7 positions matching TRBD2. The germline CDR1 and CDR2 sequences are SGHTA and FQGTGA. CDR3 length equals 14 residues. Unmatched junction bases numbered 5, after V lost 3 bases and J lost 6 bases. This CDR3 is CASSFGGSANEQFF. CDR3 nucleotide sequence: TGTGCCAGCAGCTTCGGCGGGAGTGCCAATGAGCAGTTCTTC.

The CDR3 region is CASSFHSDMRSTGELFF. The CDR3 nucleotides read TGTGCCAGCAGCTTCCACTCGGACATGAGAAGCACCGGGGAGCTGTTTTTT. The chain has TRBV11-3 and TRBJ2-2; D is perhaps TRBD1 (5 bases). V lost 3 bases and J 4 bases, leaving 18 bases between the germline ends. This CDR3 region has 17 residues. Germline-derived CDR1 and CDR2 are SGHNT and YENEEA.

The chain links TRBV27 to TRBJ2-3; D uncertain. In germline, CDR1 is MNHEY, CDR2 SMNVEV (reference sequence). Trimming took off 3 bases at V and 0 bases at J, with 10 bases between the two ends. The CDR3 is made up of 15 amino acids. CDR3 nucleotides: TGTGCCAGCAGTTTTTTGTCACAGAGCACAGATACGCAGTATTTT. Amino acid sequence: CASSFLSQSTDTQYF.

The J gene is TRBJ2-1, the V gene TRBV28; 15 nucleotides agree with TRBD2. This CDR3 region has 18 residues. Germline V CDR1 and CDR2: MDHEN, SYDVKM. V was pared by 6 bases and J by 5 bases, with 11 bases of the junction left unmatched. CDR3 sequence (DNA): TGTGCCAGCAGCCCAATCCCGGGACTAGCGGGGGGTCACAATGAGCAGTTCTTC. Protein: CASSPIPGLAGGHNEQFF.

CDR3: CASSAGPVDWSFF. The CDR3 DNA sequence: TGTGCCAGCAGCGCAGGGCCCGTAGATTGGTCTTTCTTT. The chain links TRBV11-2 to TRBJ1-1, with D maybe TRBD1 (5 bases). CDR1 and CDR2 (germline): SGHAT, FQNNGV. With 5 bases removed from V and 12 bases from J, the gap between germline ends came to 19 bases. The CDR3 totals 13 residues.

The V and J genes are TRBV9 and TRBJ2-2, with D uncertain. This CDR3 spans 18 amino acids. Trimming cost V 0 bases and J 2 bases, with 17 bases left between them. Germline assignment: CDR1 SGDLS and CDR2 YYNGEE. In DNA, the CDR3 is TGTGCCAGCAGCGTAGAGGGCACCGGGCCCACCAACACCGGGGAGCTGTTTTTT. As protein: CASSVEGTGPTNTGELFF.

The rearrangement uses TRBV4-1 and TRBJ2-5, with TRBD1 matching 7 bases. Losses at the gene ends were 3 bases for V and 2 bases for J; bases not matched to a gene: 6. The CDR3 contains 15 residues. Germline values: CDR1 MGHRA, CDR2 YSYEKL. Here the CDR3 DNA reads TGCGCCAGCAGCCAGCGGCCGGGACAGCAAGAGACCCAGTACTTC. This translates into CASSQRPGQQETQYF.

The CDR3 DNA sequence: TGTGCTAGTGGTTTGGCCCCCGGGACAGGGGCCTACGAGCAGTACTTC. Its translation is CASGLAPGTGAYEQYF. V gene TRBV12-5 combines with J gene TRBJ2-7, with 10 bases identical to TRBD1. The germline V gene has CDR1 LGHNT and CDR2 FRNRAP. With V trimmed by 1 base and J by 2 bases, 5 bases remained unmatched. The CDR3 contains 16 residues.

The CDR3 nucleotides read TGTGCCAGCAGCGTCTCCCACGTGGCTGAAGCTTTCTTT. It is translated as CASSVSHVAEAFF. This rearrangement joins TRBV9 to TRBJ1-1; D is unclear. This CDR3 has 13 amino acids. V lost 2 bases and J lost 6, with 11 bases in between. Germline V gives CDR1 SGDLS, CDR2 YYNGEE.

This clone has just one count. The chain couples TRBV11-1 to TRBJ2-1; 12 bases align to TRBD1. Losses at the gene ends were 5 bases for V and 5 bases for J; bases not matched to a gene: 7. This CDR3 is built from 16 residues. Germline V lookup: CDR1 SGHAT, CDR2 FQDESV (reference sequence). The CDR3 loop reads CASSPGTGGFDNEQFF. CDR3 DNA: TGTGCCAGCAGCCCAGGGACAGGGGGCTTCGACAATGAGCAGTTCTTC.

This sequence joins TRBV11-2 and TRBJ2-3; possibly TRBD2 for D (5 bases). CDR3 length: 16 amino acids. Germline CDR1 reads SGHAT; CDR2 reads FQNNGV. With 6 bases removed from V and 4 bases from J, the gap between germline ends came to 20 bases. This chain's CDR3 is CASSTDLGSGADTQYF. The CDR3 DNA reads TGTGCCAGCAGTACTGATCTCGGCTCCGGGGCAGATACGCAGTATTTT.

The chain uses TRBV28 and TRBJ2-1, with 14 positions matching TRBD2. V was pared by 5 bases and J by 15 bases, with 15 bases of the junction left unmatched. Looked up from germline, CDR1 is MDHEN and CDR2 is SYDVKM. This CDR3 spans 16 amino acids. The CDR3 DNA reads as TGTGCCAGCAGTACAACCTTGGGGACTAGCGGGAGAGTTTGGTTCTTC. This translates into CASSTTLGTSGRVWFF.